This TCR beta chain was sequenced during a study of tumor-infiltrating lymphocytes in oesophageal squamous cell carcinoma. J was trimmed by 3 bases and V by 5 bases; bases with no gene match: 9. This CDR3 has 17 residues. Germline assignment: CDR1 SGHVS and CDR2 FQNEAQ. TCRdb re-analysed the reads in MiXCR, keeping a single row per CDR3 protein. The sample lists 9,500 to 12,000 distinct CDR3 sequences, roughly 58% occurring once. Sequenced material: blood. The chain couples TRBV7-8 to TRBJ2-6; TRBD1 matches 8 bases. The TCR comes from a female donor with esophageal squamous cell carcinoma. As DNA, the CDR3 is TGTGCCAGCAGCCAGGGGGCCGGGACAGTTGGGGCCAACGTCCTGACTTTC. Encoded protein: CASSQGAGTVGANVLTF.